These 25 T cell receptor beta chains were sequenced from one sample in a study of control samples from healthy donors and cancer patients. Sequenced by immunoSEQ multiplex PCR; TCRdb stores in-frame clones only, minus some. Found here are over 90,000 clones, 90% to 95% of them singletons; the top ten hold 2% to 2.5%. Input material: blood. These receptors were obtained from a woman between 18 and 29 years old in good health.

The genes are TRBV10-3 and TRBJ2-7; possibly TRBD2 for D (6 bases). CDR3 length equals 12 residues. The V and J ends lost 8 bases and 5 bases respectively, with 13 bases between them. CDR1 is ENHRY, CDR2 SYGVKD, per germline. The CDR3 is CAIQGSGHEQYF. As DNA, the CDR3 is TGTGCCATCCAGGGTAGCGGCCACGAGCAGTACTTC.

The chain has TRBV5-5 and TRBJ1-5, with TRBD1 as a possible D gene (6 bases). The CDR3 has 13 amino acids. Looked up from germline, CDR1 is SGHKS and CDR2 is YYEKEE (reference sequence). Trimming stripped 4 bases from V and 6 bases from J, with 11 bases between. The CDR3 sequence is CASSATGTQPQHF. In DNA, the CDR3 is TGTGCCAGCAGCGCTACAGGGACTCAGCCCCAGCATTTT.

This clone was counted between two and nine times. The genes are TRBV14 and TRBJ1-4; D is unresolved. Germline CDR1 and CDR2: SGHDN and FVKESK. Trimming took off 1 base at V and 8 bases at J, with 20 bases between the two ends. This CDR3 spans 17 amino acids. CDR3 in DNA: TGTGCCAGCAGCCAAGTATATCCGGAGACCCCGAGGGAAAAACTGTTTTTT. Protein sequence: CASSQVYPETPREKLFF.

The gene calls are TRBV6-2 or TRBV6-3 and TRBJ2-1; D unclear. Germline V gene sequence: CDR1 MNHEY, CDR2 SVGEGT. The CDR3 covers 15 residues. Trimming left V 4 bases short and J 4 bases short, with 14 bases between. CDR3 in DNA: TGTGCCAGCAGTTCCAGGCTAGTCCTTTACAATGAGCAGTTCTTC. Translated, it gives CASSSRLVLYNEQFF.

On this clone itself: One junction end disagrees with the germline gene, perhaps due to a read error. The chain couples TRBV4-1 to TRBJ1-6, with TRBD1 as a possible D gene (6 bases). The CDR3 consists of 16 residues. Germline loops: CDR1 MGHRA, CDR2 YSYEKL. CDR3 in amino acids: CASKKGGESYNSPLHF. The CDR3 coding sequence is TGCGCGAGCAAGAAGGGGGGAGAATCCTATAATTCACCCCTCCACTTT.

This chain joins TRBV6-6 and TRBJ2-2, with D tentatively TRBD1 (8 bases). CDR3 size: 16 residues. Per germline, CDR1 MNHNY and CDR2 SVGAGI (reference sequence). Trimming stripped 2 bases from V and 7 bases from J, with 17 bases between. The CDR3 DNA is TGTGCCAGCAGTTACCCAGGACAGGGAGGGAGCGGGGAGCTGTTTTTT. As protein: CASSYPGQGGSGELFF.

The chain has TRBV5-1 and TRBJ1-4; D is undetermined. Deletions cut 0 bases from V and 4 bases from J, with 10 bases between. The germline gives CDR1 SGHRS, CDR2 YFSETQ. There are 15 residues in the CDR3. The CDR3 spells CASSLGTWGNEKLFF. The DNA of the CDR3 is TGCGCCAGCAGCTTGGGGACCTGGGGTAATGAAAAACTGTTTTTT.

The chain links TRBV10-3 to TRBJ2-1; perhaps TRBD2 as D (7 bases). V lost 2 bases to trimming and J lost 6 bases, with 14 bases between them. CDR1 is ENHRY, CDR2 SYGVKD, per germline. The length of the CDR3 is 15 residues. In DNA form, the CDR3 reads TGTGCCATCAGTGAGGTGGGGGGGCTCGGCAATGAGCAGTTCTTC. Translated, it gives CAISEVGGLGNEQFF.

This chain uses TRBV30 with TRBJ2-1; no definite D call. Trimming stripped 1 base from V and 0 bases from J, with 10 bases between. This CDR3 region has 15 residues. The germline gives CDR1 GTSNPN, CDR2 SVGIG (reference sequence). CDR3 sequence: CAWSGSESSYNEQFF. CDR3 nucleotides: TGTGCCTGGAGTGGGTCCGAGAGCTCCTACAATGAGCAGTTCTTC.

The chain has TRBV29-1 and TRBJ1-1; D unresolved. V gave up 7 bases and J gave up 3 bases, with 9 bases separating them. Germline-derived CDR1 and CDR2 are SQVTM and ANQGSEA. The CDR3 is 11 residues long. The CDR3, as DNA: TGCAGCGCTACCGACTACACTGAAGCTTTCTTT. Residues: CSATDYTEAFF.

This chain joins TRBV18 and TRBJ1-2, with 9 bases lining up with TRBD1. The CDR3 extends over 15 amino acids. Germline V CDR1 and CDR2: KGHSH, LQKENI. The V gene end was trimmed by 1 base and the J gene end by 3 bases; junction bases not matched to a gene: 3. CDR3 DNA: TGTGCCAGCTCACCACGACAGGGGGAACACTATGGCTACACCTTC. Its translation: CASSPRQGEHYGYTF. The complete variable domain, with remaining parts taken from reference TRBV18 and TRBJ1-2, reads NAGVMQNPRHLVRRRGQEARLRCSPMKGHSHVYWYRQLPEEGLKFMVYLQKENIIDESGMPKERFSAEFPKEGPSILRIQQVVRGDSAAYFCASSPRQGEHYGYTFGSGTRLTVV.

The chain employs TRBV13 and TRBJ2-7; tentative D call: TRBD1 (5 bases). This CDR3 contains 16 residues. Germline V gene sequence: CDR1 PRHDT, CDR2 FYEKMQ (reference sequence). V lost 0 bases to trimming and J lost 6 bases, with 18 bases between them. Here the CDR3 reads CASSLGTWRQKGEQYF. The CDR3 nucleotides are TGTGCCAGCAGCTTAGGGACCTGGAGACAGAAAGGCGAGCAGTACTTC.

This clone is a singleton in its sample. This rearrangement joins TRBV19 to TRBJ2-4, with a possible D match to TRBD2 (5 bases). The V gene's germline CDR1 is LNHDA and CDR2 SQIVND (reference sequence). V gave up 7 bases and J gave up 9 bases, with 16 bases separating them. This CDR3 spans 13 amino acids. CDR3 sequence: CASKEDRGSIQYF. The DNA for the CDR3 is TGTGCCAGTAAGGAGGATCGCGGCAGCATTCAGTACTTC.

The CDR3 DNA reads as TGCGCCAGCAGCCAAGATCGTGGGGTGAGCGGCTACACCTTC. This codes for CASSQDRGVSGYTF. V is TRBV4-3 and J is TRBJ1-2; D is unresolved. The CDR3 spans 14 residues. The germline CDR1 and CDR2 sequences are LGHNA and YSLEER. V lost 0 bases to trimming and J lost 8 bases, with 13 bases between them.

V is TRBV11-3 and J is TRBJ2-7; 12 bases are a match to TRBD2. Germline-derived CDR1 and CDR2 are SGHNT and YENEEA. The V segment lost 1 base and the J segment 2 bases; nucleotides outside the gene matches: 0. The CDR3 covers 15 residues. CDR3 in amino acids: CASSLGTSGAYEQYF. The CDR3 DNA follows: TGTGCCAGCAGCTTAGGGACTAGCGGGGCCTACGAGCAGTACTTC.

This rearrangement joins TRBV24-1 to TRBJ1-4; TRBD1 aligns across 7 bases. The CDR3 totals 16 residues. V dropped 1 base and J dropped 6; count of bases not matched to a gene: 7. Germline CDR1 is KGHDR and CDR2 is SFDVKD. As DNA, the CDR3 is TGTGCCACCAGTGATTTAACTCCTCAGGGGGATGAAAAACTGTTTTTT. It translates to CATSDLTPQGDEKLFF.

The CDR3 DNA follows: TGCGCCAGCCAACAGGGGGCCTACAATGAGCAGTTCTTC. It specifies CASQQGAYNEQFF. The rearrangement links TRBV5-1 to TRBJ2-1, with 8 bases that match TRBD1. The germline V gene has CDR1 SGHRS and CDR2 YFSETQ. The CDR3 has 13 amino acids. V trimming: 7 bases; J trimming: 2 bases; junction bases outside the gene matches: 2.

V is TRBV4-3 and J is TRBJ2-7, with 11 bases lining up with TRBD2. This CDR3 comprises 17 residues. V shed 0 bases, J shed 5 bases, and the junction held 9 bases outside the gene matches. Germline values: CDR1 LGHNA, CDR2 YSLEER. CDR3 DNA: TGCGCCAGCAGCCAAGAACTAGCGGGAGAAGGATCGCACGAGCAGTACTTC. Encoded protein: CASSQELAGEGSHEQYF.

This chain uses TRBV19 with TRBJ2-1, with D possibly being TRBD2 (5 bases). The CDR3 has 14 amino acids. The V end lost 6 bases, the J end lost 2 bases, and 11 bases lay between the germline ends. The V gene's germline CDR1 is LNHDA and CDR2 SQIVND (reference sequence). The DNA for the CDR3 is TGTGCCAGTAGGGGAGCCGTTACCTACAATGAGCAGTTCTTC. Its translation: CASRGAVTYNEQFF.

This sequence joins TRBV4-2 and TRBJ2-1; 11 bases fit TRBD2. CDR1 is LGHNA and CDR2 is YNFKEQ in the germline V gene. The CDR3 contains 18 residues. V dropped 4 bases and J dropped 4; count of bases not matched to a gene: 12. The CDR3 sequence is CASSRTLQGLAEYNEQFF. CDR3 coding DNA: TGTGCCAGCAGCCGTACCCTTCAGGGACTAGCGGAGTACAATGAGCAGTTCTTC.

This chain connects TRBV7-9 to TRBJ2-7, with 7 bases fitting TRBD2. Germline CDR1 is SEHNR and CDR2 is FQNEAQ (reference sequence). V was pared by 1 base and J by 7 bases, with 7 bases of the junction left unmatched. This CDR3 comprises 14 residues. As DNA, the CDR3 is TGTGCCAGCAGCTTAGTGGTTACGGGGGGAGAGCAGTACTTC. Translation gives CASSLVVTGGEQYF. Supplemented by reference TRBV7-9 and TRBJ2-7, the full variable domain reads DTGVSQNPRHKITKRGQNVTFRCDPISEHNRLYWYRQTLGQGPEFLTYFQNEAQLEKSRLLSDRFSAERPKGSFSTLEIQRTEQGDSAMYLCASSLVVTGGEQYFGPGTRLTVT.

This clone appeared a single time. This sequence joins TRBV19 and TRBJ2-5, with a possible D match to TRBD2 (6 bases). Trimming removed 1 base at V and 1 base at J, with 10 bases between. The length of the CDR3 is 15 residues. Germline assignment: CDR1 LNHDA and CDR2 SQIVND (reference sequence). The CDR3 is CASSIVGGVQETQYF. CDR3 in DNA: TGTGCCAGTAGTATAGTAGGCGGGGTCCAAGAGACCCAGTACTTC.

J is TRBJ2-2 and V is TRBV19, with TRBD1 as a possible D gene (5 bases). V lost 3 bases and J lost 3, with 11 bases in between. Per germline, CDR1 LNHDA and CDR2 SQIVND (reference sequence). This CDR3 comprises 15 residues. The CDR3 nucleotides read TGTGCCAGTAGTATTGGCAGGGCGGACACCGGGGAGCTGTTTTTT. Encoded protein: CASSIGRADTGELFF.

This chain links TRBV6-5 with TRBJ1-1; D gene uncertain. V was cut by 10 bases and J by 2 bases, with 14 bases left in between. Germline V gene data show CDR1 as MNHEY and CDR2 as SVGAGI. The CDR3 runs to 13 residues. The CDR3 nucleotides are TGTGCCACTTCACGGACGCAAAACACTGAAGCTTTCTTT. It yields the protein CATSRTQNTEAFF.

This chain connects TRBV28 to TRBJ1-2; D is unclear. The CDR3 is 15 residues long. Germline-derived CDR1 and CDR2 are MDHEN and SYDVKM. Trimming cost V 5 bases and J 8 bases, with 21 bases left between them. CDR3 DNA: TGTGCCAGCAGTCTCCCTCGGGCCTTTGCGGGGGGCTACACCTTC. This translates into CASSLPRAFAGGYTF.